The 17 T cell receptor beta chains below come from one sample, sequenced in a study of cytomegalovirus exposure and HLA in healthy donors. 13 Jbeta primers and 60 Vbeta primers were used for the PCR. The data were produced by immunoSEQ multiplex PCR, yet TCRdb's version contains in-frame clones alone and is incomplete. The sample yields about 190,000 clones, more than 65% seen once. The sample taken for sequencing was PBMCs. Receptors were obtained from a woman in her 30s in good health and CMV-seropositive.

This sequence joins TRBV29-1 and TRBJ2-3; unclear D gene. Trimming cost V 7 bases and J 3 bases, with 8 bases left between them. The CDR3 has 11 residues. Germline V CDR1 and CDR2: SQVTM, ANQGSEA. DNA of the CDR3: TGCAGCGGGGCCCCGACAGATACGCAGTATTTT. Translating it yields CSGAPTDTQYF.

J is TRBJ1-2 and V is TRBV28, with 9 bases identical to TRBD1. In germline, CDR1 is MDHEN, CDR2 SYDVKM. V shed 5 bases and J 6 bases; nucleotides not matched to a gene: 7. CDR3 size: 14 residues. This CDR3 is CASSAPQGANGYTF. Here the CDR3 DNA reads TGTGCCAGCAGTGCGCCACAGGGGGCGAATGGCTACACCTTC.

The DNA of the CDR3 is TGTGCCAGCAGCTCCGCTTTGGGGAGGAGGGCTGAAGCTTTCTTT. Residues: CASSSALGRRAEAFF. The V call is TRBV11-2, the J call TRBJ1-1, with D unclear. This CDR3 is built from 15 residues. Trimming took off 4 bases at V and 6 bases at J, with 18 bases between the two ends. Per the germline V gene, CDR1 is SGHAT and CDR2 is FQNNGV.

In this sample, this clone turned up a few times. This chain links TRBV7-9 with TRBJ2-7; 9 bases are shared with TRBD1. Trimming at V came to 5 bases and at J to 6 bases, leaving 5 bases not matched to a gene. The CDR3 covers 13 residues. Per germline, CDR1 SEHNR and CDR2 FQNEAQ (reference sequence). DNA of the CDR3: TGTGCCAGCAGCATCGACAGGGGGGGCGAGCAGTACTTC. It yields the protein CASSIDRGGEQYF.

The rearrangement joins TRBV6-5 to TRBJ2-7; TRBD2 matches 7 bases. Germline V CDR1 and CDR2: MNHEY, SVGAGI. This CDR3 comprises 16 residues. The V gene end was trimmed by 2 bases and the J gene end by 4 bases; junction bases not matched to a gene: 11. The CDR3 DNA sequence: TGTGCCAGCAGTTACATTAGGCCTAGCGGAGCTTACGAGCAGTACTTC. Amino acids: CASSYIRPSGAYEQYF.

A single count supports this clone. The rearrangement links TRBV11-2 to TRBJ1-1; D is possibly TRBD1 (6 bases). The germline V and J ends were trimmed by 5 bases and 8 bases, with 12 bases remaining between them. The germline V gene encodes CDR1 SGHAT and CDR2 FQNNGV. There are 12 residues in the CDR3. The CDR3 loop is CASSLVGTEAFF. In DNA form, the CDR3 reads TGTGCCAGCAGCCTCGTTGGGACAGAAGCTTTCTTT.

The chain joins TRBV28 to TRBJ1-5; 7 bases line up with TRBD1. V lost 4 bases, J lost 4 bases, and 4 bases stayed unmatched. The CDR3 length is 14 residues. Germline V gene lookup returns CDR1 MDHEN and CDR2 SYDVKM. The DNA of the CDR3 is TGTGCCAGCAGTTCTAACAGGGGAAATCAGCCCCAGCATTTT. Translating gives CASSSNRGNQPQHF.

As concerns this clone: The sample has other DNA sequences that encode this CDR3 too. CDR3 sequence reads: CASSQDQGAYNEQFF. The CDR3, as DNA: TGCGCCAGCAGCCAAGACCAGGGGGCCTACAATGAGCAGTTCTTC. The V and J genes are TRBV4-1 and TRBJ2-1; 7 bases fit TRBD1. J gave up 2 bases and V 0 bases, and 1 base lay outside the gene matches. Germline V CDR1 and CDR2: MGHRA, YSYEKL. This CDR3 spans 15 amino acids.

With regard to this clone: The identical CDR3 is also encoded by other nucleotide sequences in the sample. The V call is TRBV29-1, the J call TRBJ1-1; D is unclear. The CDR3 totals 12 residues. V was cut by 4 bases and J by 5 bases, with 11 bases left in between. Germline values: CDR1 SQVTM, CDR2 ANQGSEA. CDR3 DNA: TGCAGCGTTGTCGGATCGGGAACTGAAGCTTTCTTT. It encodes CSVVGSGTEAFF.

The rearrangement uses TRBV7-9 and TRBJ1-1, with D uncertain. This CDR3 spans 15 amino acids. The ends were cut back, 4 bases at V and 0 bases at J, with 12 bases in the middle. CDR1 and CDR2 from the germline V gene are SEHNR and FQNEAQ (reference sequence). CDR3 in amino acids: CASSSHSTVNTEAFF. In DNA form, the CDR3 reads TGTGCCAGCAGCTCCCACAGTACTGTGAACACTGAAGCTTTCTTT.

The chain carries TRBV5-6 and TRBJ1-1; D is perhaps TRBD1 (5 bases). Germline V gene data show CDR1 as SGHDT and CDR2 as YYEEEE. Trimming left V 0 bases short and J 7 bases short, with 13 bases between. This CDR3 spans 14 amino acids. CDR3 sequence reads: CASSLVKVRGEAFF. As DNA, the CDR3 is TGTGCCAGCAGCTTGGTTAAGGTTAGGGGTGAAGCTTTCTTT.

In DNA, the CDR3 is TGTGCCAGCACCGCCCAGGGACTAACCGCCTACGAGCAGTACTTC. Its translation is CASTAQGLTAYEQYF. The rearrangement links TRBV5-6 to TRBJ2-7, with TRBD2 matching over 7 bases. CDR1 is SGHDT and CDR2 is YYEEEE in the germline V gene. V was clipped by 6 bases and J by 2 bases; unmatched bases: 11. This CDR3 region has 15 residues.

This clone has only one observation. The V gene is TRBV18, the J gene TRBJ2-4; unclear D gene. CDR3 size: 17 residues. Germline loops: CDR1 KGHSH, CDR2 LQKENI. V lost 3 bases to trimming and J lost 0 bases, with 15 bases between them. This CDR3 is CASSPSHSALAKNIQYF. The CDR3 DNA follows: TGTGCCAGCTCACCGTCCCACAGTGCCCTAGCCAAAAACATTCAGTACTTC.

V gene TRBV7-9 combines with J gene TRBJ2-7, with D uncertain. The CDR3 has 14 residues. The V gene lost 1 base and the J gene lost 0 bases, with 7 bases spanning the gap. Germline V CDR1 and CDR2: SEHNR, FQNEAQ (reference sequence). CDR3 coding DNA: TGTGCCAGCAGCTTAGGCCTCAGCTCCTACGAGCAGTACTTC. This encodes CASSLGLSSYEQYF.

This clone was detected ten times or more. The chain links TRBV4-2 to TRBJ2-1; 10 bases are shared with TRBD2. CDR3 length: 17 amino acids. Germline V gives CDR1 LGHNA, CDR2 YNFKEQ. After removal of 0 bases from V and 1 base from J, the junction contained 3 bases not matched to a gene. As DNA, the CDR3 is TGTGCCAGCAGCCAAGATGAAGCGGGAGGGTCCTACAATGAGCAGTTCTTC. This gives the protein CASSQDEAGGSYNEQFF.

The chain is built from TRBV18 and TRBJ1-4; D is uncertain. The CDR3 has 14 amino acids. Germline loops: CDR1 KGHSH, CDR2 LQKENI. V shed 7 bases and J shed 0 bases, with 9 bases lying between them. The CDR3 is CASYGGATNEKLFF. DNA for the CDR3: TGTGCCAGCTATGGAGGCGCAACTAATGAAAAACTGTTTTTT.

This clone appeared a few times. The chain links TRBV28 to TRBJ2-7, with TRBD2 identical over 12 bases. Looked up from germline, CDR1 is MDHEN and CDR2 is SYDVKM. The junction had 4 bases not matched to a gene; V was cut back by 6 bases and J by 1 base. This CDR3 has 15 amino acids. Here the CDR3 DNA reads TGTGCCAGCAGATTAGGGACTAGCGGGTCCTACGAGCAGTACTTC. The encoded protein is CASRLGTSGSYEQYF. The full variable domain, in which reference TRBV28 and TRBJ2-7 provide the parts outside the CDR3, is DVKVTQSSRYLVKRTGEKVFLECVQDMDHENMFWYRQDPGLGLRLIYFSYDVKMKEKGDIPEGYSVSREKKERFSLILESASTNQTSMYLCASRLGTSGSYEQYFGPGTRLTVT.